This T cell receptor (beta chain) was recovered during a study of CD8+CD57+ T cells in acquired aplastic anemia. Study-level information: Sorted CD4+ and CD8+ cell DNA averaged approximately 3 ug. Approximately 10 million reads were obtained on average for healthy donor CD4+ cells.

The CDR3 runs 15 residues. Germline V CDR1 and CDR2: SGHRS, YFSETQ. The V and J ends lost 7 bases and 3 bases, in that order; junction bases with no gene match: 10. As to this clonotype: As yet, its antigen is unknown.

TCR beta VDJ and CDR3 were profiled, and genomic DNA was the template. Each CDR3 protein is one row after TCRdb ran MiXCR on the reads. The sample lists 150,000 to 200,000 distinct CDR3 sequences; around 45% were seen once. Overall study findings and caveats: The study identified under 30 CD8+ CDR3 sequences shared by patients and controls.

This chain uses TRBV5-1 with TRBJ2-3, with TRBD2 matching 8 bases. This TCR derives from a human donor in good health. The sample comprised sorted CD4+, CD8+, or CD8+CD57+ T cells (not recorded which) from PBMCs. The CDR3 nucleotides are TGCGCCAGCTTCCTTGGGAGCGGGAGTACAGATACGCAGTATTTT. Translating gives CASFLGSGSTDTQYF.